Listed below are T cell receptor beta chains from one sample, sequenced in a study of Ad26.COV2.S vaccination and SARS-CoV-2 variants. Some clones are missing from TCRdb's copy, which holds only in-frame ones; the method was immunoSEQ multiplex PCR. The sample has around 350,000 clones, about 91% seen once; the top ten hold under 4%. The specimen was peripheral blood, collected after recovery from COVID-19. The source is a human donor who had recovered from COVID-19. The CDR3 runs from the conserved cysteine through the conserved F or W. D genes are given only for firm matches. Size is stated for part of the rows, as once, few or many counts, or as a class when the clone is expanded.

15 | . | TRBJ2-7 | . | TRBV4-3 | CASSQVPGSAYEQYF | TGCGCCAGCAGCCAAGTCCCAGGGAGTGCCTACGAGCAGTACTTC
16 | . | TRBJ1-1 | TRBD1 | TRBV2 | CASSELGTGPNTEAFF | TGTGCCAGCAGCGAACTCGGGACAGGTCCGAACACTGAAGCTTTCTTT
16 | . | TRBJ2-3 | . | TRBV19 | CASSMVAGASTDTQYF | TGTGCCAGTAGTATGGTGGCCGGGGCTAGCACAGATACGCAGTATTTT
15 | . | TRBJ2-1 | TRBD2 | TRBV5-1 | CASSFQASGNNEQFF | TGCGCCAGCAGCTTTCAGGCTAGCGGGAACAATGAGCAGTTCTTC
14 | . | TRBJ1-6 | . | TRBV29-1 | CSAQKAGSNSPLHF | TGCAGCGCCCAAAAGGCAGGCTCTAATTCACCCCTCCACTTT
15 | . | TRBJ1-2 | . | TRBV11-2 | CASSYREGGPYGYTF | TGTGCCAGCAGCTACAGGGAAGGGGGACCTTATGGCTACACCTTC
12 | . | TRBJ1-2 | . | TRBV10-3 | CAISEHPNGYTF | TGTGCCATCAGTGAACACCCCAATGGCTACACCTTC
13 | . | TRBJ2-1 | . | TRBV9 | CASSGPPLNEQFF | TGTGCCAGCAGCGGGCCTCCGCTCAATGAGCAGTTCTTC
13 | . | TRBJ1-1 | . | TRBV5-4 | CASRKPTAPEAFF | TGTGCCAGCAGAAAGCCGACAGCACCAGAAGCTTTCTTT
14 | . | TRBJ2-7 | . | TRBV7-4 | CASSLEGGASEQYF | TGTGCCAGCAGCTTAGAAGGCGGCGCGAGCGAGCAGTACTTC
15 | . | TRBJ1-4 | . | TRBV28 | CASSLEGATNEKLFF | TGTGCCAGCAGTCTCGAGGGTGCAACTAATGAAAAACTGTTTTTT
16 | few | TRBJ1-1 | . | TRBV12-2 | CASRQQGAPMNTEAFF | TGTGCAAGTCGCCAACAGGGGGCCCCAATGAACACTGAAGCTTTCTTT
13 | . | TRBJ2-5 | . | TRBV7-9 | CASSLARQETQYF | TGTGCCAGCAGCTTAGCTCGCCAAGAGACCCAGTACTTC
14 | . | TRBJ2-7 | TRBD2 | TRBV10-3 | CAISVAGASYEQYF | TGTGCCATCAGCGTAGCGGGGGCCTCCTACGAGCAGTACTTC